These 31 T cell receptor beta chains originate from one sample sequenced in a study of T-cell reconstitution after alpha-beta-depleted transplantation in children. As it was prepared, the TCRbeta library received unique molecular identifiers. TCRdb re-derived calls from the PCR reads in MiXCR, one entry per CDR3 protein. The repertoire consists of 130,000 or so distinct CDR3 sequences, with roughly 10% occurring once and the leading ten covering around 24%. The sample consisted of PBMCs, mostly from graft donor cells, taken 180 days after TCRalphabeta/CD19-depleted stem cell transplant. The receptors come from a girl less than two years old who had a stem cell transplant for combined immunodeficiency, so the T cells may come from the graft donor.

This clonotype occurred a few times. The V and J genes are TRBV7-2 and TRBJ1-5; no reliable D call. This CDR3 is 14 amino acids long. Trimming cost V 4 bases and J 4 bases, with 11 bases left between them. Germline V gene lookup returns CDR1 SGHTA and CDR2 FQGNSA. The CDR3 coding sequence is TGTGCCAGCAGCTCCACCCTACCAAATCAGCCCCAGCATTTT. Encoded protein: CASSSTLPNQPQHF.

CDR3: CASSRPSLRGYTF. For the CDR3, the DNA is TGTGCCAGCAGCCGACCCTCCCTCAGAGGCTACACCTTC. The chain carries TRBV9 and TRBJ1-2; D gene unclear. CDR1 and CDR2 from the germline V gene are SGDLS and YYNGEE. V lost 4 bases and J lost 8, with 15 bases in between. The length of the CDR3 is 13 residues.

The chain joins TRBV5-6 to TRBJ1-2; D is ambiguous. The CDR3 totals 12 residues. V lost 1 base and J 8 bases, leaving 9 bases between the germline ends. In germline, CDR1 is SGHDT, CDR2 YYEEEE. This CDR3 reads CASSLTRVGYTF. In DNA form, the CDR3 reads TGTGCCAGCAGCTTGACGAGGGTAGGCTACACCTTC.

This clonotype came up a few times. The rearrangement links TRBV27 to TRBJ1-3; D is uncertain. The CDR3 loop spans 18 amino acids. Trimming took 0 bases from V and 4 from J, leaving 19 bases between them. Per germline, CDR1 MNHEY and CDR2 SMNVEV (reference sequence). The CDR3 DNA is TGTGCCAGCAGTTTATCTCGATCCACGGCTTCGTGGGGAAACACCATATATTTT. Translated: CASSLSRSTASWGNTIYF.

The rearrangement joins TRBV5-1 to TRBJ2-5; no definite D call. CDR3 length equals 14 residues. Germline lookup yields CDR1 SGHRS and CDR2 YFSETQ. V lost 0 bases, J lost 3 bases, and 9 bases lay in between. The CDR3 DNA sequence: TGCGCCAGCAGCTTGGGCGTTCCAAAAGAGACCCAGTACTTC. Translating gives CASSLGVPKETQYF.

This clonotype was counted ten times or more. The CDR3 sequence: CSARPHNEQFF. The CDR3, as DNA: TGCAGTGCTAGGCCTCACAATGAGCAGTTCTTC. This chain connects TRBV20-1 to TRBJ2-1; D unresolved. This CDR3 comprises 11 residues. V shed 3 bases and J shed 5 bases, with 5 bases lying between them. Germline V gene lookup returns CDR1 DFQATT and CDR2 SNEGSKA (reference sequence).

This clonotype occurred a few times. The gene calls are TRBV7-3 and TRBJ2-2, with a tentative D call TRBD1 (6 bases). Between the trimmed V and J ends, which lost 2 bases and 6 bases, there was a span of 10 bases. CDR1 is SGHTA and CDR2 is FQGTGA in the germline V gene. The CDR3 contains 14 residues. The CDR3 DNA reads TGTGCCAGCAGCTTATCAGGGGCGTCCGGGGAGCTGTTTTTT. This sequence encodes CASSLSGASGELFF.

This clonotype was picked up many times. The chain couples TRBV7-2 to TRBJ1-1; D perhaps matches TRBD1 (5 bases). Germline V gives CDR1 SGHTA, CDR2 FQGNSA. This CDR3 has 13 residues. The V gene lost 5 bases and the J gene lost 1 base, with 8 bases spanning the gap. CDR3 region: CASSPQANTEAFF. CDR3 DNA: TGTGCCAGCAGCCCACAGGCGAACACTGAAGCTTTCTTT.

This clonotype was seen more than once but under ten times. J is TRBJ2-3 and V is TRBV6-1; 12 bases are a match to TRBD2. V was clipped by 4 bases and J by 3 bases; unmatched bases: 11. This CDR3 is built from 18 residues. Per the germline V gene, CDR1 is MNHNS and CDR2 is SASEGT. CDR3 sequence: CASSAGLAGYRVTDTQYF. DNA for the CDR3: TGTGCCAGCAGTGCCGGACTAGCGGGGTATAGAGTTACAGATACGCAGTATTTT.

This clonotype occurred many times. The rearrangement links TRBV20-1 to TRBJ2-3; D perhaps matches TRBD2 (6 bases). The germline V gene encodes CDR1 DFQATT and CDR2 SNEGSKA (reference sequence). This CDR3 has 15 amino acids. Trimming shortened V by 2 bases and J by 2 bases, and 14 bases separated the two germline ends. In nucleotides, the CDR3 is TGCAGTGCTAGAATGGGCGGAGGGAACACAGATACGCAGTATTTT. Amino acid sequence: CSARMGGGNTDTQYF.

This clonotype was detected only a few times. The chain combines TRBV5-1 with TRBJ2-3; 8 nucleotides align to TRBD1. The CDR3 length is 16 residues. J gave up 1 base and V 1 base, and 5 bases lay outside the gene matches. Germline V gives CDR1 SGHRS, CDR2 YFSETQ. The CDR3 region is CASSLSGRGRTDTQYF. The CDR3 bases are TGCGCCAGCAGCTTGTCTGGCAGGGGGCGCACAGATACGCAGTATTTT.

This clonotype was counted many times. V usage is TRBV10-3 and J usage is TRBJ1-3, with unresolved D. The V gene lost 7 bases and the J gene lost 0 bases, with 10 bases spanning the gap. The length of the CDR3 is 14 residues. Per germline, CDR1 ENHRY and CDR2 SYGVKD. The CDR3 DNA reads as TGTGCCATCAAGGGCGGATACTCTGGAAACACCATATATTTT. This codes for CAIKGGYSGNTIYF.

This clonotype was recorded many times. The V call is TRBV12-3 or TRBV12-4, the J call TRBJ2-5, with 8 bases identical to TRBD1. Trimming at V came to 6 bases and at J to 1 base, leaving 4 bases not matched to a gene. CDR3 size: 14 residues. The CDR3 spells CASSPTGAQETQYF. CDR3 nucleotides: TGTGCCAGCAGCCCGACAGGGGCCCAAGAGACCCAGTACTTC.

Only a few counts were recorded for this clonotype. This chain uses TRBV9 with TRBJ2-1; 7 nucleotides align to TRBD2. J was trimmed by 2 bases and V by 0 bases; bases with no gene match: 2. This CDR3 is built from 15 residues. The V gene's germline CDR1 is SGDLS and CDR2 YYNGEE. The CDR3 DNA is TGTGCCAGCAGCGTAGTGGCGGGGGCCTACAATGAGCAGTTCTTC. Translation: CASSVVAGAYNEQFF.

V is TRBV2 and J is TRBJ2-7; 8 bases agree with TRBD2. V trimming: 6 bases; J trimming: 6 bases; junction bases outside the gene matches: 13. Germline loops: CDR1 SNHLY, CDR2 FYNNEI. This CDR3 spans 15 amino acids. CDR3 in amino acids: CASRGTRLLFAEQYF. For the CDR3, the DNA is TGTGCCAGCAGGGGGACTAGGCTACTCTTCGCCGAGCAGTACTTC.

The chain recombines TRBV6-1 with TRBJ2-1; 9 bases fit TRBD1. The CDR3 has 16 residues. In germline, CDR1 is MNHNS, CDR2 SASEGT. Trimming took 4 bases from V and 8 from J; bases not matched to a gene: 12. In DNA form, the CDR3 reads TGTGCCAGCAGTGCCCTGGGACAGGGAGGGATGTATGAGCAGTTCTTC. Protein sequence: CASSALGQGGMYEQFF.

The rearrangement joins TRBV28 to TRBJ1-1; TRBD1 matches at 7 bases. The V and J ends lost 6 bases and 0 bases, in that order; junction bases with no gene match: 7. The CDR3 extends over 15 amino acids. Germline-derived CDR1 and CDR2 are MDHEN and SYDVKM. As DNA, the CDR3 is TGTGCCAGCAGGGTCATTGGGACAGTGAACACTGAAGCTTTCTTT. Its protein is CASRVIGTVNTEAFF.

This clonotype has just a few counts. The J gene is TRBJ2-3, the V gene TRBV9, with 7 bases matching TRBD1. This CDR3 has 14 amino acids. CDR1 is SGDLS and CDR2 is YYNGEE in the germline V gene. The V segment lost 4 bases and the J segment 3 bases; nucleotides outside the gene matches: 5. This CDR3 is CASSRQGLTDTQYF. CDR3 nucleotide sequence: TGTGCCAGCAGCCGACAGGGTCTGACAGATACGCAGTATTTT.

This clonotype was seen at least ten times. The chain employs TRBV29-1 and TRBJ1-2; tentative D call: TRBD1 (5 bases). Trimming took off 5 bases at V and 3 bases at J, with 13 bases between the two ends. The CDR3 is 13 amino acids. Germline CDR1 reads SQVTM; CDR2 reads ANQGSEA. CDR3 loop: CSVLGALHYGYTF. For the CDR3, the DNA is TGCAGCGTTCTAGGGGCCCTTCACTATGGCTACACCTTC.

This clonotype has a handful of counts. This chain connects TRBV5-6 to TRBJ2-5, with 15 bases matching TRBD2. The ends lost 6 bases at V and 5 bases at J; junction bases unmatched: 8. The germline V gene has CDR1 SGHDT and CDR2 YYEEEE. There are 16 residues in the CDR3. CDR3 in DNA: TGTGCCAGCACCAACACGGGGACTAGCGGGAGGGAGACCCAGTACTTC. Translation: CASTNTGTSGRETQYF.

The chain employs TRBV7-2 and TRBJ2-2, with 8 bases that match TRBD1. The ends lost 5 bases at V and 8 bases at J; junction bases unmatched: 7. This CDR3 is built from 14 residues. Germline CDR1 reads SGHTA; CDR2 reads FQGNSA. The CDR3 DNA sequence: TGTGCCAGCAGCGTCGACAGGGGATCTGGGGAGCTGTTTTTT. This sequence encodes CASSVDRGSGELFF.

The rearrangement links TRBV20-1 to TRBJ2-7; D may correspond to TRBD1 or TRBD2 (5 bases each). Trimming removed 1 base at V and 7 bases at J, with 23 bases between. CDR1 DFQATT and CDR2 SNEGSKA come from the germline V gene (reference sequence). CDR3 length: 16 residues. The CDR3 loop is CSARGDPERPSWEQYF. As DNA, the CDR3 is TGCAGTGCTAGAGGGGACCCCGAGCGCCCTTCGTGGGAGCAGTACTTC.

This clonotype was counted between two and nine times. The chain couples TRBV6-1 to TRBJ2-5; 8 bases map to TRBD2. V shed 5 bases and J 5 bases; nucleotides not matched to a gene: 13. There are 16 residues in the CDR3. Germline CDR1 and CDR2: MNHNS and SASEGT. DNA of the CDR3: TGTGCCAGCAGTAAACCCGGGAGGGGGGCGCGGGAGACCCAGTACTTC. Protein product: CASSKPGRGARETQYF.

The rearrangement joins TRBV29-1 to TRBJ2-1, with D possibly being TRBD1 (6 bases). Trimming took 0 bases from V and 4 from J, leaving 13 bases between them. CDR1 and CDR2 from the germline V gene are SQVTM and ANQGSEA. This CDR3 comprises 15 residues. CDR3 sequence (DNA): TGCAGCGTTGAAGATCGGTGGGACAATTACAATGAGCAGTTCTTC. Protein: CSVEDRWDNYNEQFF.

Only a few counts were recorded for this clonotype. The chain carries TRBV6-5 and TRBJ2-1; unclear D gene. The CDR3 contains 15 residues. V was cut by 4 bases and J by 0 bases, with 10 bases left in between. Germline assignment: CDR1 MNHEY and CDR2 SVGAGI. CDR3 amino acids: CASSLGAVSYNEQFF. For the CDR3, the DNA is TGTGCCAGCAGTTTAGGTGCGGTCTCCTACAATGAGCAGTTCTTC.

The genes are TRBV5-1 and TRBJ1-3; D not certain. With 2 bases removed from V and 0 bases from J, the gap between germline ends came to 9 bases. Germline V gene data show CDR1 as SGHRS and CDR2 as YFSETQ. The CDR3 is made up of 15 amino acids. Here the CDR3 reads CASSFETRSGNTIYF. The CDR3 bases are TGCGCCAGCAGCTTTGAGACACGCTCTGGAAACACCATATATTTT.

The V call is TRBV7-9, the J call TRBJ2-4; D not resolved. There are 17 residues in the CDR3. V was trimmed by 5 bases and J by 3 bases, leaving 20 bases between them. From germline, CDR1 is SEHNR and CDR2 FQNEAQ (reference sequence). The CDR3 region has the DNA TGTGCCAGCAGCGTGGGCCTCGTCGAGTTGGGCAAAAACATTCAGTACTTC. Translating gives CASSVGLVELGKNIQYF.

A few counts support this clonotype. This sequence joins TRBV18 and TRBJ2-7, with 8 bases fitting TRBD1. Per germline, CDR1 KGHSH and CDR2 LQKENI. V lost 3 bases, J lost 2 bases, and 3 bases stayed unmatched. This CDR3 comprises 14 residues. This chain's CDR3 is CASSPLDRAYEQYF. CDR3 sequence (DNA): TGTGCCAGCTCACCCTTGGACAGGGCCTACGAGCAGTACTTC.

The V call is TRBV4-3, the J call TRBJ2-3; 7 nucleotides agree with TRBD2. The V gene's germline CDR1 is LGHNA and CDR2 YSLEER. Trimming removed 4 bases from V and 9 bases from J; junction bases left unmatched: 19. The CDR3 contains 17 residues. CDR3: CASSPGLAVGPGRTQYF. As DNA, the CDR3 is TGCGCCAGCAGCCCAGGGCTAGCGGTAGGGCCGGGGAGGACGCAGTATTTT.

The J gene is TRBJ2-7, the V gene TRBV7-6; D is undetermined. Looked up from germline, CDR1 is SGHVS and CDR2 is FNYEAQ. The CDR3 consists of 13 residues. V lost 1 base to trimming and J lost 7 bases, with 11 bases between them. CDR3 nucleotides: TGTGCCAGCAGCTTAGGTCTAGGAACAGAGCAGTACTTC. This encodes CASSLGLGTEQYF. The entire variable domain, with the rest obtained from reference TRBV7-6 and TRBJ2-7, is as follows: GAGVSQSPRYKVTKRGQDVALRCDPISGHVSLYWYRQALGQGPEFLTYFNYEAQQDKSGLPNDRFSAERPEGSISTLTIQRTEQRDSAMYRCASSLGLGTEQYFGPGTRLTVT.

This clonotype turned up a few times. This chain connects TRBV20-1 to TRBJ2-7, with 11 positions matching TRBD1. The ends lost 2 bases at V and 0 bases at J; junction bases unmatched: 3. This CDR3 is 15 amino acids long. Germline values: CDR1 DFQATT, CDR2 SNEGSKA (reference sequence). As DNA, the CDR3 is TGCAGTGCTAGAACGGGACAGGGGGACTCCTACGAGCAGTACTTC. Translating gives CSARTGQGDSYEQYF.